This T cell receptor (beta chain) was obtained from a study of vaccination effects on CD4 cells after COVID-19. Expansion of antigen-specific CD4+ T cells with viral peptide pools was carried out by the ViraFEST assay before sequencing. Culture lasted 10 days before CD4+ T cell isolation. It was two doses of either the BNT162b2 or mRNA-1273 vaccine that participants received. PBMC cultures contained two million cells per well, 10 IU/ml IL-2 and around 9.9 ug/ml peptides. Details on this clone: As yet, its antigen is unknown.

Clones were sequenced by immunoSEQ multiplex PCR, and TCRdb holds only the in-frame ones, with some missing. The repertoire holds fewer than 25,000 clones, with 72% as singletons. Whole-study findings and limits: Clones arising from infection and from vaccination showed marked clonal contraction late after vaccination.

CDR3 length: 15 amino acids. Looked up from germline, CDR1 is SGHNT and CDR2 is YYREEE (reference sequence). This TCR came from a human donor who received a COVID-19 vaccine. V is TRBV5-4 and J is TRBJ1-2; 7 bases match TRBD1. The sample here was CD4+ T cells from PBMCs cultured with HCoV-NL63 spike peptides, taken after COVID-19 vaccination. CDR3 in DNA: TGTGCAGGCGGGACAACGGGACGGCAGGGGGTCGGCTACACCTTC. Amino acid sequence: CAGGTTGRQGVGYTF.